The entry below gives a single T cell receptor (beta chain) sequence along with its context. At one end the junction does not follow the germline gene, possibly because of a read error. This specimen comes from a study of blood T cell repertoires in COVID-19. Allocation to cohorts depended on clinical history reported by the participants. Symptom resolution, clearance, or two negative PCRs marked the recovered donors of Cohort 3. Looked up from germline, CDR1 is SGDLS and CDR2 is YYNGEE. This CDR3 spans 16 amino acids. Some clones are missing from TCRdb's copy, which holds only in-frame ones; the method was immunoSEQ multiplex PCR. The table has 200,000 to 250,000 clones, 80% to 90% seen once.

The material sequenced was PBMCs or T cells enriched from blood (not recorded which). The source is a man aged 35-49 years who had recovered from COVID-19. V usage is TRBV9 and J usage is TRBJ2-3; 7 bases agree with TRBD2. DNA for the CDR3: TGTGCCAGCAGCGTAGTAGCGGGCCTTCACACACATACGCAGTATTTT. This encodes CASSVVAGLHTHTQYF.